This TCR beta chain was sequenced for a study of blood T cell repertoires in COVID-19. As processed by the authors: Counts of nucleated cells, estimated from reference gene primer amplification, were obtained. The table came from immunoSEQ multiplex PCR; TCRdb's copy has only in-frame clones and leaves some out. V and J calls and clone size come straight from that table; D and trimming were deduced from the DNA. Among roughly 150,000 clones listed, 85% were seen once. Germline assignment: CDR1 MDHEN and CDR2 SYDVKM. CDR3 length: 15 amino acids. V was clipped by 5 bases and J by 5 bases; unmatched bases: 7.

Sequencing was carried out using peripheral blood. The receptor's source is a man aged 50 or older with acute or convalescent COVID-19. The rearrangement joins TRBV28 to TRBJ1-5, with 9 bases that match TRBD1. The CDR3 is CASSAGTGIHQPQHF. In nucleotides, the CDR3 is TGTGCCAGCAGTGCCGGGACAGGGATTCATCAGCCCCAGCATTTT.